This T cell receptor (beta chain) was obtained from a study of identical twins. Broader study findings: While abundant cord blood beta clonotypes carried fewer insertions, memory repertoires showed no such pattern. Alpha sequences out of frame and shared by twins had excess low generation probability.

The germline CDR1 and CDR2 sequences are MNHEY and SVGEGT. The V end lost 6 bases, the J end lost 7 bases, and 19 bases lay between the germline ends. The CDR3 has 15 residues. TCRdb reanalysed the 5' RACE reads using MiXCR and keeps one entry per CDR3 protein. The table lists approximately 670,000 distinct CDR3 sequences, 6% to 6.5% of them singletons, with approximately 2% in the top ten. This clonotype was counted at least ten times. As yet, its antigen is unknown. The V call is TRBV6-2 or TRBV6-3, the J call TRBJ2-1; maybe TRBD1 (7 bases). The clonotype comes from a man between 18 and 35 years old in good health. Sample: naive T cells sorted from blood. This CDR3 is CASSTGDRRGNEQFF. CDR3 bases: TGTGCCAGCAGCACCGGGGACAGACGGGGGAATGAGCAGTTCTTC.